One and the same sample provided the 25 T cell receptor beta chains below, sequenced in a study of CD8+CD57+ T cells in acquired aplastic anemia. TCR beta VDJ and CDR3 were profiled, and genomic DNA was the template. TCRdb called the reads again in MiXCR, with one record for every CDR3 protein. The table has roughly 200,000 distinct CDR3 sequences, roughly 60% seen once. The sequenced patients had an expansion of CD8+CD57+ cells seen by flow cytometry. Sequencing was done on a sample of sorted CD4+, CD8+, or CD8+CD57+ T cells (not recorded which) from PBMCs. The receptors come from a human donor with aplastic anemia.

Remarks on this clonotype: At one of its ends the junction is not consistent with the germline gene, which may arise from a read error. This chain's CDR3 is CASPLQGETQYF. The CDR3, as DNA: TGTGCCAGCCCCCTACAGGGGGAGACTCAGTACTTC. The chain uses TRBV7-2 and TRBJ2-5; 8 nucleotides align to TRBD1. In germline, CDR1 is SGHTA, CDR2 FQGNSA. The CDR3 is made up of 12 amino acids. The variable domain in full, completed from reference TRBV7-2 and TRBJ2-5, reads GAGVSQSPSNKVTEKGKDVELRCDPISGHTALYWYRQSLGQGLEFLIYFQGNSAPDKSGLPSDRFSAERTGGSVSTLTIQRTQQEDSAVYLCASPLQGETQYFGPGTRLLVL.

Here the CDR3 DNA reads TGCGCCAGCAGTGAGTCGGCGGGGGGTAGCGAGCAGTACTTC. The encoded protein is CASSESAGGSEQYF. The chain links TRBV10-2 to TRBJ2-7; 8 bases match TRBD2. V lost 0 bases to trimming and J lost 6 bases; unmatched junction nucleotides: 4. Germline V gene lookup returns CDR1 WSHSY and CDR2 SAAADI. CDR3 length equals 14 residues.

The chain carries TRBV7-9 and TRBJ2-1, with D possibly being TRBD1 (6 bases). The CDR3 extends over 19 amino acids. From germline, CDR1 is SEHNR and CDR2 FQNEAQ (reference sequence). The V gene lost 5 bases and the J gene lost 4 bases, with 27 bases spanning the gap. The CDR3 sequence: CASSDISYSGTQVYNEQFF. The CDR3 region has the DNA TGTGCCAGCAGCGACATCAGTTATTCCGGGACACAAGTTTACAATGAGCAGTTCTTC.

This clonotype was seen only a few times. J is TRBJ1-2 and V is TRBV7-3; 9 nucleotides line up with TRBD1. From germline, CDR1 is SGHTA and CDR2 FQGTGA. The J segment lost 3 bases and the V segment lost 5 bases, leaving 4 bases of the junction unmatched. This CDR3 is built from 14 residues. The CDR3 DNA reads as TGTGCCAGCAGCCGGGGACAGGGAGACTATGGCTACACCTTC. Protein: CASSRGQGDYGYTF.

Only one count was recorded for this clonotype. This chain joins TRBV20-1 and TRBJ2-5, with 7 bases fitting TRBD2. The CDR3 sequence is 14 residues long. Trimming at V came to 4 bases and at J to 5 bases, leaving 10 bases not matched to a gene. Germline values: CDR1 DFQATT, CDR2 SNEGSKA (reference sequence). The CDR3 loop reads CSATPGGSLETQYF. The DNA for the CDR3 is TGCAGTGCTACCCCCGGCGGGAGTCTTGAGACCCAGTACTTC.

This clonotype was detected a few times. The gene calls are TRBV5-6 and TRBJ2-3; 7 bases are a match to TRBD2. Per the germline V gene, CDR1 is SGHDT and CDR2 is YYEEEE. The CDR3 is 16 residues long. The junction had 7 bases not matched to a gene; V was cut back by 1 base and J by 2 bases. In DNA form, the CDR3 reads TGTGCCAGCAGCTTGTTAGGGAGGGGAGCCACAGATACGCAGTATTTT. It is translated as CASSLLGRGATDTQYF.

The chain couples TRBV14 to TRBJ1-6; a possible D gene is TRBD1 (5 bases). Trimming removed 1 base at V and 9 bases at J, with 13 bases between. The CDR3 has 15 amino acids. The germline V gene has CDR1 SGHDN and CDR2 FVKESK. This CDR3 is CASSQGGAGVSPLHF. The DNA of the CDR3 is TGTGCCAGCAGCCAAGGAGGGGCCGGGGTTTCACCCCTCCACTTT. The whole variable domain, filled in from reference TRBV14 and TRBJ1-6, reads EAGVTQFPSHSVIEKGQTVTLRCDPISGHDNLYWYRRVMGKEIKFLLHFVKESKQDESGMPNNRFLAERTGGTYSTLKVQPAELEDSGVYFCASSQGGAGVSPLHFGNGTRLTVT.

The gene calls are TRBV7-7 and TRBJ1-2; D possibly corresponds to TRBD1 (6 bases). The CDR3 has 14 amino acids. Germline CDR1 is SSHAT and CDR2 is FNYEAQ (reference sequence). CDR3 in amino acids: CASGLVGGGDGYTF. The CDR3 DNA reads as TGTGCTAGCGGCTTAGTGGGGGGCGGAGATGGCTACACCTTC.

The chain is built from TRBV2 and TRBJ1-2; D is unclear. Trimming shortened V by 6 bases and J by 10 bases, and 18 bases separated the two germline ends. This CDR3 spans 13 amino acids. Germline loops: CDR1 SNHLY, CDR2 FYNNEI. The CDR3, as DNA: TGTGCCAGCAGCCAACCCGCCTCGGCGGACTACACCTTC. Translating gives CASSQPASADYTF.

The chain couples TRBV15 to TRBJ1-5, with 10 nucleotides matching TRBD1. V lost 3 bases and J lost 5; bases outside the gene matches: 10. The length of the CDR3 is 17 residues. Germline V lookup: CDR1 LNHNV, CDR2 YYDKDF (reference sequence). The CDR3 reads CATSRGGGTGVDQPQHF. The CDR3 coding sequence is TGTGCCACCAGCAGGGGGGGGGGGACAGGGGTTGATCAGCCCCAGCATTTT.

This clonotype was seen a few times. This chain links TRBV10-3 with TRBJ2-7; 10 bases are shared with TRBD1. V dropped 6 bases and J dropped 5; count of bases not matched to a gene: 16. Germline values: CDR1 ENHRY, CDR2 SYGVKD. This CDR3 spans 17 amino acids. In DNA form, the CDR3 reads TGTGCCATCAGCGACAGGGGGCGCGTTGAGAGGACCCACGAGCAGTACTTC. This codes for CAISDRGRVERTHEQYF.

This clonotype turned up a few times. CDR3 amino acids: CASSPPYQTGDFSTDTQYF. In DNA, the CDR3 is TGCGCCAGCAGCCCCCCTTACCAGACAGGGGATTTTAGCACAGATACGCAGTATTTT. The gene calls are TRBV5-1 and TRBJ2-3; 8 bases are a match to TRBD1. Germline assignment: CDR1 SGHRS and CDR2 YFSETQ. V lost 4 bases, J lost 0 bases, and 16 bases stayed unmatched. The CDR3 contains 19 residues.

This clonotype was seen a few times. The rearrangement links TRBV7-6 to TRBJ2-3; no clear D gene. The CDR3 runs to 14 residues. CDR1 is SGHVS and CDR2 is FNYEAQ in the germline V gene. Trimming stripped 1 base from V and 4 bases from J, with 9 bases between. The CDR3 sequence is CASSLVGSSDTQYF. DNA of the CDR3: TGTGCCAGCAGCTTAGTCGGTAGTTCAGATACGCAGTATTTT.

V usage is TRBV5-6 and J usage is TRBJ2-3; 7 bases fit TRBD2. CDR1 and CDR2 (germline): SGHDT, YYEEEE. V dropped 4 bases and J dropped 1; count of bases not matched to a gene: 9. The CDR3 covers 16 residues. The CDR3 DNA is TGTGCCAGCAGCCGTAGGAGCGGGGCCGGCACAGATACGCAGTATTTT. It translates to CASSRRSGAGTDTQYF.

The chain uses TRBV20-1 and TRBJ1-1; D perhaps matches TRBD1 (5 bases). This CDR3 is built from 13 residues. Germline CDR1 is DFQATT and CDR2 is SNEGSKA (reference sequence). V gave up 4 bases and J gave up 7 bases, with 16 bases separating them. Written as DNA, the CDR3 is TGCAGTGCTAAGCCCGGGACGGTCGATGAAGCTTTCTTT. It encodes CSAKPGTVDEAFF.

CDR3 DNA sequence: TGCGCCAGCAGCTGGACTAGCGGGGGGAATGAGCAGTTCTTC. This sequence encodes CASSWTSGGNEQFF. The genes are TRBV5-1 and TRBJ2-1; 14 bases line up with TRBD2. CDR3 size: 14 residues. Trimming at V came to 3 bases and at J to 7 bases, leaving 0 bases not matched to a gene. CDR1 is SGHRS, CDR2 YFSETQ, per germline.

Comments on this clonotype: The junction shows a germline mismatch at one end, possibly a read error. V is TRBV29-1 and J is TRBJ2-7; D remains unclear. The germline gives CDR1 SQVTM, CDR2 ANQGSEA. The CDR3 has 13 amino acids. CDR3: CSLERSPPHEQYF. DNA for the CDR3: TGCAGCCTTGAGAGGTCCCCCCCACACGAGCAGTACTTC.

V gene TRBV9 combines with J gene TRBJ2-2; tentatively, D is TRBD1 (8 bases). Germline lookup yields CDR1 SGDLS and CDR2 YYNGEE. The CDR3 has 17 residues. V lost 4 bases to trimming and J lost 4 bases, with 20 bases between them. The CDR3 coding sequence is TGTGCCAGCAGCAACATCGGACAGGGCGGGGGCACCGGGGAGCTGTTTTTT. It specifies CASSNIGQGGGTGELFF.

This chain links TRBV19 with TRBJ1-2, with 12 bases matching TRBD1. Trimming took 4 bases from V and 4 from J; bases not matched to a gene: 7. The CDR3 has 16 amino acids. Germline V gene sequence: CDR1 LNHDA, CDR2 SQIVND (reference sequence). CDR3 nucleotides: TGTGCCAGTAGTACAGGGACAGGGGGCTATAGCTATGGCTACACCTTC. Protein sequence: CASSTGTGGYSYGYTF.

The rearrangement uses TRBV2 and TRBJ2-7, with 7 nucleotides matching TRBD2. The CDR3 covers 15 residues. CDR1 and CDR2 from the germline V gene are SNHLY and FYNNEI. Unmatched junction bases numbered 13, after V lost 6 bases and J lost 5 bases. The CDR3 region has the DNA TGTGCCAGCAGACCTATGGTACTAGCGACTAACGAGCAGTACTTC. It specifies CASRPMVLATNEQYF. The variable domain in full, completed from reference TRBV2 and TRBJ2-7, reads EPEVTQTPSHQVTQMGQEVILRCVPISNHLYFYWYRQILGQKVEFLVSFYNNEISEKSEIFDDQFSVERPDGSNFTLKIRSTKLEDSAMYFCASRPMVLATNEQYFGPGTRLTVT.

The V call is TRBV6-4, the J call TRBJ2-7; unclear D gene. There are 12 residues in the CDR3. Germline values: CDR1 MRHNA, CDR2 SNTAGT. V was trimmed by 2 bases and J by 5 bases, leaving 7 bases between them. The CDR3 DNA reads as TGTGCCAGCAGTGACAGGGCTAACGAGCAGTACTTC. This translates into CASSDRANEQYF.

The table lists this clonotype with a few counts. J is TRBJ2-7 and V is TRBV7-9; D is perhaps TRBD1 (6 bases). The V end lost 5 bases, the J end lost 5 bases, and 10 bases lay between the germline ends. This CDR3 has 12 amino acids. Germline V gene lookup returns CDR1 SEHNR and CDR2 FQNEAQ (reference sequence). The CDR3 reads CASSTGLNEQYF. The CDR3 DNA reads TGTGCCAGCAGCACAGGGCTGAACGAGCAGTACTTC.

About this clonotype itself: Given a much more abundant clone one base away, this may be a read error. V is TRBV27 and J is TRBJ2-7; D possibly uses TRBD1 or TRBD2 (5 bases each). Germline-derived CDR1 and CDR2 are MNHEY and SMNVEV (reference sequence). The CDR3 has 14 residues. This chain's CDR3 is CASSLGPGSYKQYF. The CDR3 nucleotides read TGTGCCAGCAGTTTAGGCCCAGGGAGCTACAAGCAGTACTTC.

The chain uses TRBV24-1 and TRBJ2-3; D gene ambiguous. The germline V gene has CDR1 KGHDR and CDR2 SFDVKD. The CDR3 contains 13 residues. V shed 3 bases and J shed 7 bases, with 10 bases lying between them. This CDR3 is CATSDPIVYTQYF. CDR3 in DNA: TGTGCCACCAGTGATCCGATAGTTTATACGCAGTATTTT.

The chain recombines TRBV9 with TRBJ1-3, with 7 bases identical to TRBD1. Germline V gives CDR1 SGDLS, CDR2 YYNGEE. The CDR3 totals 16 residues. J gave up 0 bases and V 5 bases, and 8 bases lay outside the gene matches. CDR3 coding DNA: TGTGCCAGCAGGGGGGAACAGGGGAGCTCTGGAAACACCATATATTTT. It encodes CASRGEQGSSGNTIYF.